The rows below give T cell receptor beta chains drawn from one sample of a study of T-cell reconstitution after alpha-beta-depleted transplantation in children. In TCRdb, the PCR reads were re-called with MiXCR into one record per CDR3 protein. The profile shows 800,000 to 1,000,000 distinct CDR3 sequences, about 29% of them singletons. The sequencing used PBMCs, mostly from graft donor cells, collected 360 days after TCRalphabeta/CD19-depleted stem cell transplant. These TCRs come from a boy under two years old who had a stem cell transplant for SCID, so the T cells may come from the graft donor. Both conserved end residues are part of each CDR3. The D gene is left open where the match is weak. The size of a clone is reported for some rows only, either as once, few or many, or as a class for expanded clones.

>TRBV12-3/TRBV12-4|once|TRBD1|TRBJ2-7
CASTLDRVSGEQYF
TGTGCCAGCACCCTGGACAGGGTGAGTGGGGAGCAGTACTTC
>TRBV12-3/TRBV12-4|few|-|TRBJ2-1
CASSLSFRMAGPYNEQFF
TGTGCCAGCAGTTTGTCTTTTAGGATGGCAGGGCCGTACAATGAGCAGTTCTTC
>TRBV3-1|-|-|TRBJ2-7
CASSRILADEQYF
TGTGCCAGCAGCCGGATACTAGCCGACGAGCAGTACTTC
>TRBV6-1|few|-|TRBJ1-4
CASSPFSATNEKLFF
TGTGCCAGCAGTCCCTTTAGTGCAACTAATGAAAAACTGTTTTTT
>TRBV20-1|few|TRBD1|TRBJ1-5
CSALTGDQPQHF
TGCAGTGCGCTGACAGGGGATCAGCCCCAGCATTTT
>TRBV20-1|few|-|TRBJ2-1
CSARDTVADEQFF
TGCAGTGCTAGAGATACCGTGGCGGATGAGCAGTTCTTC
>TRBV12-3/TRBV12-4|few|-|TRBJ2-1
CASSLHVGNEQFF
TGTGCCAGCAGCCTCCACGTGGGCAATGAGCAGTTCTTC
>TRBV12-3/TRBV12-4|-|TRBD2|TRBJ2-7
CASSLSTRGVEQYF
TGTGCCAGCAGTTTATCCACCCGGGGGGTCGAGCAGTACTTC
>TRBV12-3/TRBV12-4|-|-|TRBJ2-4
CASSFPPAPRLGPKNIQYF
TGTGCCAGCAGTTTCCCCCCGGCCCCCCGCTTGGGGCCCAAAAACATTCAGTACTTC
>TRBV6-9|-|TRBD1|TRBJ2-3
CASSGQVNTDTQYF
TGTGCCAGCAGCGGACAGGTCAACACAGATACGCAGTATTTT
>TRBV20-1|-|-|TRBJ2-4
CSASLLGRGLAKNIQYF
TGCAGTGCTAGTTTACTCGGCAGGGGACTAGCCAAAAACATTCAGTACTTC
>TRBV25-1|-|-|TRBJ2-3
CASSEAKAHTQYF
TGTGCCAGCAGTGAGGCGAAAGCACATACGCAGTATTTT
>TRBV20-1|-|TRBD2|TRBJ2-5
CSAREWQRGAPQETQYF
TGCAGTGCTAGAGAGTGGCAGCGGGGAGCACCTCAAGAGACCCAGTACTTC
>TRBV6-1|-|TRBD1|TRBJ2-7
CASSRAGTGPYEQYF
TGTGCCAGCAGCAGGGCCGGGACAGGACCCTACGAGCAGTACTTC
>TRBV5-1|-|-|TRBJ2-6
CASSPSLGVPPSGANVLTF
TGCGCCAGCAGCCCGTCCCTGGGGGTTCCACCCTCTGGGGCCAACGTCCTGACTTTC
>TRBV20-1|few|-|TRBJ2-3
CSAPRAEDTQYF
TGCAGTGCTCCCCGAGCAGAAGATACGCAGTATTTT
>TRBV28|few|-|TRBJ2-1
CASTVSWVTAGNNEQFF
TGTGCCAGCACCGTGTCGTGGGTAACAGCCGGCAACAATGAGCAGTTCTTC
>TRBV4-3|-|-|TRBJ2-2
CASSQDWAGMDTGELFF
TGCGCCAGCAGCCAAGATTGGGCAGGCATGGACACCGGGGAGCTGTTTTTT
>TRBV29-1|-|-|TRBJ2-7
CSVEDKGSSYEQYF
TGCAGCGTTGAAGATAAAGGGTCCAGCTACGAGCAGTACTTC
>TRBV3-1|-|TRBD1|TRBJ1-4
CASSQGQGKATNEKLFF
TGTGCCAGCAGCCAAGGACAGGGAAAGGCAACTAATGAAAAACTGTTTTTT
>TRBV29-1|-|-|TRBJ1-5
CSVASGLGNQPQHF
TGCAGCGTTGCAAGTGGGTTGGGCAATCAGCCCCAGCATTTT
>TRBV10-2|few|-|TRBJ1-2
CASRQGIASGYTF
TGCGCCAGCAGGCAGGGGATAGCATCTGGCTACACCTTC
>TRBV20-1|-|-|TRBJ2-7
CSARDRVIYEQYF
TGCAGTGCTAGAGATCGAGTCATTTACGAGCAGTACTTC
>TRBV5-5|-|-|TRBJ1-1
CACSLDPPNTEAFF
TGTGCCTGCAGCTTGGATCCCCCTAACACTGAAGCTTTCTTT
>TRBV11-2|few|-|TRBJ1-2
CASSILGPRNGYTF
TGTGCCAGCAGCATCCTGGGACCGAGGAACGGCTACACCTTC
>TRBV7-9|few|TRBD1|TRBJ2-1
CASSSTGTVSYNEQFF
TGTGCCAGCAGCTCCACCGGGACAGTTTCCTACAATGAGCAGTTCTTC
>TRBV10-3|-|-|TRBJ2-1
CATPRQTSISSYNEQFF
TGTGCCACCCCAAGACAGACTTCCATCAGCTCCTACAATGAGCAGTTCTTC
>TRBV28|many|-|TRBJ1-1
CASSLRDNTEAFF
TGTGCCAGCAGTTTAAGGGACAACACTGAAGCTTTCTTT
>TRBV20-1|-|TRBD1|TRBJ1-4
CSARKQGAHGKLFF
TGCAGTGCTAGAAAACAGGGGGCGCATGGAAAACTGTTTTTT
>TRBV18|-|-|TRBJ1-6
CASSGTNSPLHF
TGTGCCAGCTCCGGGACAAATTCACCCCTCCACTTT
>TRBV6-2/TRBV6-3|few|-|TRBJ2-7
CASSYSRPYEQYF
TGTGCCAGCAGTTACTCTAGGCCCTACGAGCAGTACTTC
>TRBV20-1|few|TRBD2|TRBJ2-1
CSASFGGKIGYNEQFF
TGCAGTGCATCCTTCGGGGGGAAGATTGGGTACAATGAGCAGTTCTTC
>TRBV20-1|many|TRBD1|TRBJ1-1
CSAKTGGTEAFF
TGCAGTGCAAAGACAGGGGGCACTGAAGCTTTCTTT
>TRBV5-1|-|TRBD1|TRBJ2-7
CASSTGRQGNWFEQYF
TGCGCCAGCAGCACCGGCCGACAGGGGAATTGGTTCGAGCAGTACTTC
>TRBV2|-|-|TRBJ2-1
CASSDDNHNEQFF
TGTGCCAGCAGTGACGACAACCATAATGAGCAGTTCTTC
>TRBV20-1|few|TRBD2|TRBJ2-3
CSANTGLAGDTQYF
TGCAGTGCGAACACCGGACTAGCGGGGGATACGCAGTATTTT
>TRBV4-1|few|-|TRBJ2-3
CASSQEQGLSTDTQYF
TGCGCCAGCAGCCAAGAGCAAGGACTGAGCACAGATACGCAGTATTTT